One sample yielded the 22 T cell receptor beta chains listed below, sequenced in a study of blood T cell repertoires in COVID-19. Here immunoSEQ multiplex PCR was the method, and the copy in TCRdb shows in-frame clones only, minus some. Among some 140,000 clones listed, more than 60% were seen once. The sample was peripheral blood. The receptor source for this set is an elderly man with acute or convalescent COVID-19.

The chain employs TRBV7-3 and TRBJ1-1; 10 positions agree with TRBD1. From germline, CDR1 is SGHTA and CDR2 FQGTGA. CDR3 length: 15 residues. V shed 4 bases and J 1 base; nucleotides not matched to a gene: 3. CDR3 sequence: CASSSTGGANTEAFF. The CDR3 bases are TGTGCCAGCAGCTCGACAGGGGGCGCGAACACTGAAGCTTTCTTT.

The chain has TRBV2 and TRBJ1-1; the D is unclear. This CDR3 region has 13 residues. The germline V gene has CDR1 SNHLY and CDR2 FYNNEI. The ends were cut back, 7 bases at V and 1 base at J, with 10 bases in the middle. The DNA for the CDR3 is TGTGCCAGCACCGATACAAGGAACACTGAAGCTTTCTTT. Translating gives CASTDTRNTEAFF.

The V and J genes are TRBV3-1 (or the pseudogene TRBV3-2) and TRBJ2-2; possible D gene TRBD1, 7 bases. CDR3 length: 17 amino acids. V lost 0 bases to trimming and J lost 3 bases, with 14 bases between them. Germline V gene data show CDR1 as LGHDT and CDR2 as YNNKEL (reference sequence). CDR3 bases: TGTGCCAGCAGCCAAGACTGGACAGGCGGGGACACCGGGGAGCTGTTTTTT. This translates into CASSQDWTGGDTGELFF.

This clone was picked up many times. The chain carries TRBV4-2 and TRBJ1-2; unclear D gene. With 4 bases removed from V and 3 bases from J, the gap between germline ends came to 9 bases. This CDR3 contains 13 residues. The germline V gene has CDR1 LGHNA and CDR2 YNFKEQ. The CDR3 here is CASSRGGDYGYTF. The DNA for the CDR3 is TGTGCCAGCAGCCGTGGCGGGGACTATGGCTACACCTTC.

DNA of the CDR3: TGTGCCAGCAGCTTAGACAAGACAGGGCCTTGGGAGCAGTACTTC. This translates into CASSLDKTGPWEQYF. The chain has TRBV7-9 and TRBJ2-7; 7 nucleotides agree with TRBD1. The ends lost 1 base at V and 7 bases at J; junction bases unmatched: 10. The germline V gene encodes CDR1 SEHNR and CDR2 FQNEAQ (reference sequence). This CDR3 is 15 amino acids long.

The chain carries TRBV27 and TRBJ2-3; D is ambiguous. Germline CDR1 reads MNHEY; CDR2 reads SMNVEV (reference sequence). Trimming took off 5 bases at V and 8 bases at J, with 11 bases between the two ends. The CDR3 loop spans 12 amino acids. CDR3 sequence reads: CASSTTRSTQYF. CDR3 nucleotide sequence: TGTGCCAGCAGTACGACAAGGTCTACGCAGTATTTT.

V is TRBV7-8 and J is TRBJ2-3, with 7 bases that match TRBD2. Germline V CDR1 and CDR2: SGHVS, FQNEAQ. Trimming removed 4 bases from V and 0 bases from J; junction bases left unmatched: 7. The CDR3 runs 16 residues. This CDR3 is CASSSFGGFSTDTQYF. For the CDR3, the DNA is TGTGCCAGCAGCTCGTTCGGGGGGTTCAGCACAGATACGCAGTATTTT.

The chain couples TRBV5-1 to TRBJ2-3; 8 bases are a match to TRBD2. CDR3 length equals 15 residues. Germline V CDR1 and CDR2: SGHRS, YFSETQ. Unmatched junction bases numbered 6, after V lost 5 bases and J lost 1 base. In DNA, the CDR3 is TGCGCCAGCAGTTTACAGACTAGCGGCACAGATACGCAGTATTTT. Amino acids: CASSLQTSGTDTQYF. The variable domain in full, completed from reference TRBV5-1 and TRBJ2-3, reads KAGVTQTPRYLIKTRGQQVTLSCSPISGHRSVSWYQQTPGQGLQFLFEYFSETQRNKGNFPGRFSGRQFSNSRSEMNVSTLELGDSALYLCASSLQTSGTDTQYFGPGTRLTVL.

CDR3 residues: CASSQDLRGLANEQFF. CDR3 DNA: TGCGCCAGCAGCCAAGATTTGCGGGGACTAGCAAATGAGCAGTTCTTC. V and J are TRBV4-3 and TRBJ2-1, with 9 positions matching TRBD2. The V segment lost 0 bases and the J segment 7 bases; nucleotides outside the gene matches: 7. The CDR3 has 16 residues. In germline, CDR1 is LGHNA, CDR2 YSLEER.

About this clone itself: The junction shows a germline mismatch at one end, possibly a read error. The chain joins TRBV28 to TRBJ2-7, with D hard to call. Germline V lookup: CDR1 MDHEN, CDR2 SYDVKM. The CDR3 length is 12 residues. The CDR3 is CASSVWSDEQYF. The CDR3 nucleotides are TGTGCCAGCAGTGTATGGTCCGACGAGCAGTACTTC.

Only a few counts were recorded for this clone. The chain has TRBV4-3 and TRBJ2-2; the D is unclear. The CDR3 runs 15 residues. The ends were cut back, 3 bases at V and 6 bases at J, with 14 bases in the middle. Per germline, CDR1 LGHNA and CDR2 YSLEER. The CDR3 sequence: CASSQSSRGAGELFF. DNA of the CDR3: TGCGCCAGCAGCCAGAGCTCGAGAGGCGCCGGGGAGCTGTTTTTT.

This clone was recorded only once. The J gene is TRBJ2-5, the V gene TRBV7-2, with 9 bases matching TRBD2. CDR1 is SGHTA and CDR2 is FQGNSA in the germline V gene. This CDR3 contains 14 residues. The ends lost 5 bases at V and 5 bases at J; junction bases unmatched: 6. CDR3 bases: TGTGCCAGCAGCCGTAGCGGGGGTGGGGAGACCCAGTACTTC. Protein: CASSRSGGGETQYF.

The chain combines TRBV7-3 with TRBJ2-2, with a weak D call TRBD1 (5 bases). CDR1 is SGHTA, CDR2 FQGTGA, per germline. The V and J ends lost 6 bases and 2 bases respectively, with 10 bases between them. This CDR3 is built from 14 residues. CDR3 loop: CASRVQGNTGELFF. The CDR3 DNA follows: TGTGCCAGCAGGGTTCAGGGAAACACCGGGGAGCTGTTTTTT.

The V call is TRBV5-1, the J call TRBJ2-2; D possibly corresponds to TRBD1 (6 bases). CDR1 and CDR2 from the germline V gene are SGHRS and YFSETQ. This CDR3 comprises 16 residues. V was clipped by 1 base and J by 0 bases, with 10 bases between them. Here the CDR3 DNA reads TGCGCCAGCAGCTTGCAGGGGACGACGAACACCGGGGAGCTGTTTTTT. Its protein product is CASSLQGTTNTGELFF. The full variable domain, in which reference TRBV5-1 and TRBJ2-2 provide the parts outside the CDR3, is KAGVTQTPRYLIKTRGQQVTLSCSPISGHRSVSWYQQTPGQGLQFLFEYFSETQRNKGNFPGRFSGRQFSNSRSEMNVSTLELGDSALYLCASSLQGTTNTGELFFGEGSRLTVL.

The V gene is TRBV18, the J gene TRBJ1-6; D is undetermined. The CDR3 has 15 residues. Germline V CDR1 and CDR2: KGHSH, LQKENI. Trimming shortened V by 3 bases and J by 7 bases, and 13 bases separated the two germline ends. CDR3 nucleotides: TGTGCCAGCTCACCCTCTGAGGTCCCAAATTCACCCCTCCACTTT. The encoded protein is CASSPSEVPNSPLHF.

This clone was seen once. The chain carries TRBV11-2 and TRBJ2-7; a possible D gene is TRBD1 (6 bases). The CDR3 spans 13 residues. Germline V gene data show CDR1 as SGHAT and CDR2 as FQNNGV. The V and J ends lost 1 base and 9 bases respectively, with 13 bases between them. CDR3 DNA sequence: TGTGCCAGCAGCTTAGGGGGGCGGGCCGGGCAGTACTTC. This gives the protein CASSLGGRAGQYF.

This clone has a single count. The chain combines TRBV12-3 or TRBV12-4 with TRBJ1-5, with D unresolved. With 6 bases removed from V and 6 bases from J, the gap between germline ends came to 12 bases. The CDR3 has 13 amino acids. CDR3 in amino acids: CASSLEVGQPQHF. CDR3 DNA: TGTGCCAGCAGCCTCGAGGTGGGTCAGCCCCAGCATTTT.

This chain joins TRBV2 and TRBJ2-3; 11 bases are a match to TRBD1. The length of the CDR3 is 14 residues. Losses at the gene ends were 6 bases for V and 5 bases for J; bases not matched to a gene: 4. Germline lookup yields CDR1 SNHLY and CDR2 FYNNEI. DNA for the CDR3: TGTGCCAGCAGGGCGGACAGGGGGCAAGATACGCAGTATTTT. This translates into CASRADRGQDTQYF.

This chain connects TRBV7-9 to TRBJ1-1; possible D gene TRBD1, 6 bases. This CDR3 contains 16 residues. With 4 bases removed from V and 0 bases from J, the gap between germline ends came to 15 bases. Germline-derived CDR1 and CDR2 are SEHNR and FQNEAQ (reference sequence). CDR3 in amino acids: CASSYPNRVVNTEAFF. Here the CDR3 DNA reads TGTGCCAGCAGCTACCCGAACAGGGTGGTGAACACTGAAGCTTTCTTT.

The rearrangement joins TRBV18 to TRBJ1-2; D remains unclear. The germline gives CDR1 KGHSH, CDR2 LQKENI. The CDR3 runs 13 residues. V shed 3 bases and J shed 6 bases, with 11 bases lying between them. DNA for the CDR3: TGTGCCAGCTCACCGGAATTGGGCGATGGCTACACCTTC. This encodes CASSPELGDGYTF. Combining the CDR3 with reference TRBV18 and TRBJ1-2 gives the whole variable domain NAGVMQNPRHLVRRRGQEARLRCSPMKGHSHVYWYRQLPEEGLKFMVYLQKENIIDESGMPKERFSAEFPKEGPSILRIQQVVRGDSAAYFCASSPELGDGYTFGSGTRLTVV.

V usage is TRBV6-6 and J usage is TRBJ1-2, with D perhaps TRBD1 (6 bases). V dropped 2 bases and J dropped 5 bases, with 18 bases sitting between them. The germline CDR1 and CDR2 sequences are MNHNY and SVGAGI (reference sequence). CDR3 length: 16 residues. The CDR3 reads CASSYPMGGADYGYTF. The CDR3 DNA is TGTGCCAGCAGTTACCCTATGGGGGGGGCGGATTATGGCTACACCTTC.

The chain couples TRBV29-1 to TRBJ2-7; D ambiguous. The CDR3 is 12 amino acids. The germline V and J ends were trimmed by 5 bases and 2 bases, with 10 bases remaining between them. Germline values: CDR1 SQVTM, CDR2 ANQGSEA. The DNA for the CDR3 is TGCAGCGTTATTAGTCCCCCCTACGAGCAGTACTTC. Protein sequence: CSVISPPYEQYF.